This T cell receptor beta chain was sequenced for a study of shared clonotypes between healthy human individuals. Broader study findings: Shared clonotypes across all four donors exceeded non-shared ones in generation probability. Several donors showed sharing of around 5.3% of naive CD4 clonotypes.

This CDR3 region has 15 residues. Trimming removed 1 base from V and 0 bases from J, with 9 bases in between. The germline V gene encodes CDR1 KGHSH and CDR2 LQKENI. CD4+ cell separation produced CD45RA+ naive and CD45RA-negative memory subsets. Profiling relied on immunoSEQ multiplex PCR, and the TCRdb table lists in-frame clones only, not all of them. The sample comprises fewer than 2.5 million clones, over 85% of which are singletons, and roughly 0.36% rests with the top ten. For this clone: No antigen is known for it.

The sequence derives from a man younger than 35 in good health. Some clones in this sample may be carry-over from other donors' samples. The J gene is TRBJ1-1, the V gene TRBV18, with TRBD1 as a possible D gene (5 bases). Material for sequencing was naive CD4+ T cells from PBMCs. The sample's subset: CD45RA+ positively selected. CDR3 amino acids: CASSPQGYLNTEAFF. The CDR3 coding sequence is TGTGCCAGCTCACCACAGGGGTACCTGAACACTGAAGCTTTCTTT.